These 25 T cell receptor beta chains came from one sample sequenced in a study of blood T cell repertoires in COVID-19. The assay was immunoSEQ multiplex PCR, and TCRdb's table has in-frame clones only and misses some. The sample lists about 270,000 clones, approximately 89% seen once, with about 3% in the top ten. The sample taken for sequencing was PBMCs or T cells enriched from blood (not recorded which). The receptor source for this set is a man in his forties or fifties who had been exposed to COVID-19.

The CDR3 here is CASSPYTVSYEQYF. CDR3 coding DNA: TGTGCCAGCTCACCATATACGGTCTCCTACGAGCAGTACTTC. The V and J genes are TRBV18 and TRBJ2-7; D remains ambiguous. V was trimmed by 2 bases and J by 0 bases, leaving 8 bases between them. The CDR3 runs to 14 residues. CDR1 is KGHSH and CDR2 is LQKENI in the germline V gene.

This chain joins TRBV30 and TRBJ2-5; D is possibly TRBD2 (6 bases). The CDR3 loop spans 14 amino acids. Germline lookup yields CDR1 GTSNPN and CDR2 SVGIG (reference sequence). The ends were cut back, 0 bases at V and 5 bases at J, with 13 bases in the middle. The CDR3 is CAWSVTGGVETQYF. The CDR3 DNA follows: TGTGCCTGGAGTGTTACAGGAGGGGTCGAGACCCAGTACTTC.

The CDR3 protein is CASSAKAPHSDNEQFF. The DNA of the CDR3 is TGTGCCAGCAGCGCAAAAGCTCCCCATTCCGACAATGAGCAGTTCTTC. The chain employs TRBV3-1 (or the pseudogene TRBV3-2) and TRBJ2-1, with D unresolved. Trimming left V 5 bases short and J 5 bases short, with 19 bases between. Germline V gene data show CDR1 as LGHDT and CDR2 as YNNKEL (reference sequence). The CDR3 consists of 16 residues.

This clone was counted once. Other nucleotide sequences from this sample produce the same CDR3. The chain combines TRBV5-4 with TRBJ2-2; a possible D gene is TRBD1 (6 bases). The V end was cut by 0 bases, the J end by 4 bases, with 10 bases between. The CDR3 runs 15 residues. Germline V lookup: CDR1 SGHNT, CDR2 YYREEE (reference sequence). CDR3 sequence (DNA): TGTGCCAGCAGCTTGGGGGGGCAGGGCACCGGGGAGCTGTTTTTT. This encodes CASSLGGQGTGELFF.

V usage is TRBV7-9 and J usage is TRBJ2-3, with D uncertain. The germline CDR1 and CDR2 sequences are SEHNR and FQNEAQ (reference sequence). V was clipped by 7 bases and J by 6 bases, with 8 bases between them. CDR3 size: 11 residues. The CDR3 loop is CASIPRDTQYF. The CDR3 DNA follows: TGTGCCAGCATCCCCCGGGATACGCAGTATTTT.

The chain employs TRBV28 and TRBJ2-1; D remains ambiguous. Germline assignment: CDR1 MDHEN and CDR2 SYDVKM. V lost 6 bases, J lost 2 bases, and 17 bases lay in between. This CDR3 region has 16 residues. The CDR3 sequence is CASREQQYSTYNEQFF. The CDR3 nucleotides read TGTGCCAGCAGAGAACAGCAGTATTCTACCTACAATGAGCAGTTCTTC.

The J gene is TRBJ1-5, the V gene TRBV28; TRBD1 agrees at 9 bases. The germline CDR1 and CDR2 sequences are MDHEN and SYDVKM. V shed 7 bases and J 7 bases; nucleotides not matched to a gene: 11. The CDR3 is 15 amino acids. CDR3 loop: CASTDLQGARQPQHF. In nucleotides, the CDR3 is TGTGCCAGCACCGACCTACAGGGGGCAAGGCAGCCCCAGCATTTT.

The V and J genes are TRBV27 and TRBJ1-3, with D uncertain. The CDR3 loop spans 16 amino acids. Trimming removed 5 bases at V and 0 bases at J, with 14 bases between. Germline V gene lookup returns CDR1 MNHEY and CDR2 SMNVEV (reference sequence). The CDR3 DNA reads TGTGCCAGCAGTACTCTCCAACAGAGCTCTGGAAACACCATATATTTT. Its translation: CASSTLQQSSGNTIYF.

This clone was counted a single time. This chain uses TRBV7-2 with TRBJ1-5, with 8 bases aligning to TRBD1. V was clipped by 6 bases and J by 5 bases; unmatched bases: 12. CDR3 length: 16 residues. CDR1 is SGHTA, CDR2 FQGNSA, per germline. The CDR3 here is CASSLTGQGRDQPQHF. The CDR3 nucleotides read TGTGCCAGCAGTCTTACTGGACAGGGTAGGGATCAGCCCCAGCATTTT. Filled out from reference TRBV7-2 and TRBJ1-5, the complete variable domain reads GAGVSQSPSNKVTEKGKDVELRCDPISGHTALYWYRQSLGQGLEFLIYFQGNSAPDKSGLPSDRFSAERTGGSVSTLTIQRTQQEDSAVYLCASSLTGQGRDQPQHFGDGTRLSIL.

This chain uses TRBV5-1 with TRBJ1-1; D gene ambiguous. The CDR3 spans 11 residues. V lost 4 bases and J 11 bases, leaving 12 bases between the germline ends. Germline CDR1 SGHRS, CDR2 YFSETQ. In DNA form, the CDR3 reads TGCGCCAGCAGCCTAAACGATTTGGCTTTCTTT. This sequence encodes CASSLNDLAFF.

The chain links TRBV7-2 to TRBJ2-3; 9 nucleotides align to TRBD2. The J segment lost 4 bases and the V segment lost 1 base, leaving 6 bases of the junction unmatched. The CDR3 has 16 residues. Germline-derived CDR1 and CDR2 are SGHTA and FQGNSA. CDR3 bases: TGTGCCAGCAGCTTAGTAGGGACTAGCTTGGCAGATACGCAGTATTTT. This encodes CASSLVGTSLADTQYF.

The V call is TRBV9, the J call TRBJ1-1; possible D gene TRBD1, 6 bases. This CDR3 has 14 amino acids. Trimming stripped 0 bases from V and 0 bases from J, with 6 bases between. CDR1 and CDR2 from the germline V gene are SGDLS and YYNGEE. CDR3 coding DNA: TGTGCCAGCAGCGTAGCAGGGGTGAACACTGAAGCTTTCTTT. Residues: CASSVAGVNTEAFF.

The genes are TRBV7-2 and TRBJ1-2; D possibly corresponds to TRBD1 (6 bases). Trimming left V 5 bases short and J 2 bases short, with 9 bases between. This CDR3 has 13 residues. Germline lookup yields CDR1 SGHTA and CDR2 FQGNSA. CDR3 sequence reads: CASSNDRNYGYTF. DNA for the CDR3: TGTGCCAGCAGCAACGACAGGAACTATGGCTACACCTTC.

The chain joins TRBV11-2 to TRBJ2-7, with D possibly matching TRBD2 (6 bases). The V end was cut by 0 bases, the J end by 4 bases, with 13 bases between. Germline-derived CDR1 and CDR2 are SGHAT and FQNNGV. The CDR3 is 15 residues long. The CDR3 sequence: CASSLDFGGAYEQYF. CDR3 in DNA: TGTGCCAGCAGCTTAGATTTCGGGGGAGCGTACGAGCAGTACTTC. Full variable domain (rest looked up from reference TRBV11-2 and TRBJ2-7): EAGVAQSPRYKIIEKRQSVAFWCNPISGHATLYWYQQILGQGPKLLIQFQNNGVVDDSQLPKDRFSAERLKGVDSTLKIQPAKLEDSAVYLCASSLDFGGAYEQYFGPGTRLTVT.

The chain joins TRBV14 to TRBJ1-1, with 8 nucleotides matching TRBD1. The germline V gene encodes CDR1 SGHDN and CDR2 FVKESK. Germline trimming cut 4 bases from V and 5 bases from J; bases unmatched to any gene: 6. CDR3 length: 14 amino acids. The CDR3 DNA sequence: TGTGCCAGCAGCCCGTGGACAGGGCGTACTGAAGCTTTCTTT. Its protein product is CASSPWTGRTEAFF.

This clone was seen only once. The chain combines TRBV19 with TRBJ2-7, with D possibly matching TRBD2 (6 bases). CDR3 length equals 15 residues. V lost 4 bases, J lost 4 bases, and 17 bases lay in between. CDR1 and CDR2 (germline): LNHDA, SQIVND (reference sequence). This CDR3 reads CASSTPPGLPYEQYF. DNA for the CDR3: TGTGCCAGTAGTACCCCTCCGGGACTTCCTTACGAGCAGTACTTC.

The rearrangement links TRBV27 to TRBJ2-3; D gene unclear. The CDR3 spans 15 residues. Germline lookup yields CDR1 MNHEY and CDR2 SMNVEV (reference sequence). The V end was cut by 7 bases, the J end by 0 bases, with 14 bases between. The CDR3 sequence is CASNAAQHSTDTQYF. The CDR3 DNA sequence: TGTGCCAGCAATGCAGCGCAACACAGCACAGATACGCAGTATTTT.

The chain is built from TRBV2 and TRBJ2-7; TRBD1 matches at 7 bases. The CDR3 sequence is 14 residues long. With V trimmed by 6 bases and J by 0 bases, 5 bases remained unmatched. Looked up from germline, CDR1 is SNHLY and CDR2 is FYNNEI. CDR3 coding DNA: TGTGCCAGCAGGGACCGGACAGGCTCCTACGAGCAGTACTTC. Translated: CASRDRTGSYEQYF.

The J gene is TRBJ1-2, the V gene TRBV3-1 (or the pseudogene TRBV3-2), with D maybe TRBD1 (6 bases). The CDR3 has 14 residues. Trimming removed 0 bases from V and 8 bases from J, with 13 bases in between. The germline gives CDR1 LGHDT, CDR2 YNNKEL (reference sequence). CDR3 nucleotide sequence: TGTGCCAGCAGCCAAGATTCGGGGGGCAGGGGCTACACCTTC. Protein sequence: CASSQDSGGRGYTF.

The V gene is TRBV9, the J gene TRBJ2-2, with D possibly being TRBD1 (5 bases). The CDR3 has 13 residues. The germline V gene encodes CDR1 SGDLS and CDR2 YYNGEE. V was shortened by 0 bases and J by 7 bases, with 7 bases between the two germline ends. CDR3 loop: CASSVGGLGELFF. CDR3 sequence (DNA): TGTGCCAGCAGCGTAGGGGGCCTCGGGGAGCTGTTTTTT.

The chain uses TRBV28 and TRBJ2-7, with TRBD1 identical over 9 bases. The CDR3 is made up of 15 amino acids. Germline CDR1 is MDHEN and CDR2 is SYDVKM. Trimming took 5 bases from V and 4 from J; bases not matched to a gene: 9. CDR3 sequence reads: CASSTTGQGAYEQYF. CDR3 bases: TGTGCCAGCAGTACCACGGGACAGGGTGCGTACGAGCAGTACTTC. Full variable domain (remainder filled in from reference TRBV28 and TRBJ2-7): DVKVTQSSRYLVKRTGEKVFLECVQDMDHENMFWYRQDPGLGLRLIYFSYDVKMKEKGDIPEGYSVSREKKERFSLILESASTNQTSMYLCASSTTGQGAYEQYFGPGTRLTVT.

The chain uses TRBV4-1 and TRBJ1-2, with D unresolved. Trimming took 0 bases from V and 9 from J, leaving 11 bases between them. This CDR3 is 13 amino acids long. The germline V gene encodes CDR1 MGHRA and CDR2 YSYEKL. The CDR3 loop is CASSQDKNRRYTF. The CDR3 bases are TGCGCCAGCAGCCAAGATAAGAACAGACGCTACACCTTC.

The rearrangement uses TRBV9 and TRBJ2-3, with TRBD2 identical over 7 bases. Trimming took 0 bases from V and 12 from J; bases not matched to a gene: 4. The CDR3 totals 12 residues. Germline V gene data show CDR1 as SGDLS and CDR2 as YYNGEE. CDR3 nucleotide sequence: TGTGCCAGCAGCGTAGATCTAGCGGTACAGTATTTT. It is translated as CASSVDLAVQYF.

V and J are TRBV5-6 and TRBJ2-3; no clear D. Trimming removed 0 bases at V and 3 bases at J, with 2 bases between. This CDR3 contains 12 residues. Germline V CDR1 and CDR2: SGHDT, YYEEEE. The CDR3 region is CASSLATDTQYF. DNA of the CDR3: TGTGCCAGCAGCTTGGCGACAGATACGCAGTATTTT.

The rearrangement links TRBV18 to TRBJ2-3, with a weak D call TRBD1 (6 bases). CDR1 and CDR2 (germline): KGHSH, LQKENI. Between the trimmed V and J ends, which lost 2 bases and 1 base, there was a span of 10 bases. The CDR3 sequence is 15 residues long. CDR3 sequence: CASSPRQAGTDTQYF. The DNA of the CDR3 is TGTGCCAGCTCACCAAGACAGGCGGGCACAGATACGCAGTATTTT.